This T cell receptor beta chain came from a study of blood T cell dynamics during melanoma immunotherapy. Overall study: Standard first-line treatment here was pembrolizumab or nivolumab plus ipilimumab in metastatic melanoma.

This clone was observed a handful of times. Time point noted: week 3, after first cycle of checkpoint inhibitor. Blood was drawn before treatment and at week 3 after checkpoint blockade. Apart from two fast progressors, RECIST 1.1 response was judged 12 weeks post-infusion. Patients with prior systemic cancer treatment, concomitant immunosuppressants, or other active malignancies were excluded. The CDR3 consists of 15 residues. V lost 5 bases and J 5 bases, leaving 18 bases between the germline ends. Germline V CDR1 and CDR2: SGHVS, FQNEAQ. Sequenced by immunoSEQ multiplex PCR; TCRdb stores in-frame clones only, minus some. The data hold about 12,000 clones, with under 95% observed a single time.

The material was effector memory CD8+ T cells from blood, obtained from a patient treated with checkpoint blockade. This clonotype was sampled from a human donor with melanoma. The chain carries TRBV7-8 and TRBJ1-2; possible D gene TRBD1, 5 bases. CDR3 coding DNA: TGTGCCAGCAGCCCAACGGGGGATTCTCGGTATGGCTACACCTTC. It encodes CASSPTGDSRYGYTF. The full variable domain, in which reference TRBV7-8 and TRBJ1-2 provide the parts outside the CDR3, is GAGVSQSPRYKVAKRGQDVALRCDPISGHVSLFWYQQALGQGPEFLTYFQNEAQLDKSGLPSDRFFAERPEGSVSTLKIQRTQQEDSAVYLCASSPTGDSRYGYTFGSGTRLTVV.